The clone carrying this TCR beta chain has more than one count but fewer than ten. The antigen remains undetermined. Produced via immunoSEQ multiplex PCR; TCRdb's table is partial and in-frame only. In the table there are 30,000 or so clones, approximately 80% of which are singletons. This CDR3 spans 15 amino acids. The ends were cut back, 2 bases at V and 2 bases at J, with 10 bases in the middle. Germline assignment: CDR1 MNHEY and CDR2 SMNVEV (reference sequence). This sample stems from a study of Siglec-9 on CD8 T cells in melanoma. General study points: An effector memory CD8+ T-cell subset seemingly accumulating in melanoma was reportedly marked and regulated by Siglec-9.

The chain joins TRBV27 to TRBJ1-5, with D possibly TRBD1 on 5 matching bases. The sample was Siglec-9- CD8+ T cells sorted from blood. This receptor was obtained from a human donor in good health. The CDR3 loop reads CASSLRGGGNQPQHF. The DNA of the CDR3 is TGTGCCAGCAGTTTAAGGGGCGGGGGCAATCAGCCCCAGCATTTT.